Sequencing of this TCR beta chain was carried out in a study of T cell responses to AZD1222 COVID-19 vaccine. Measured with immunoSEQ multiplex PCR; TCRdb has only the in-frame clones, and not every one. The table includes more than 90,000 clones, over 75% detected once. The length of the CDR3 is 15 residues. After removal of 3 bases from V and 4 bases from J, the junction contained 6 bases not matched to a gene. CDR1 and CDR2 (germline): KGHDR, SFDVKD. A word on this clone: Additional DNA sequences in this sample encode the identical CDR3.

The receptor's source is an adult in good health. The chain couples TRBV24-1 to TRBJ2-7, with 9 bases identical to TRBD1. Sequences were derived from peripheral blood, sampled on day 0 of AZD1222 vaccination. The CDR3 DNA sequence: TGTGCCACCAGTGATCCGGGACAGGGTTCTTACGAGCAGTACTTC. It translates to CATSDPGQGSYEQYF.